The 25 T cell receptor beta chains given below trace back to one sample, sequenced in a study of blood T cell repertoires in COVID-19. Sequenced by immunoSEQ multiplex PCR; TCRdb stores in-frame clones only, minus some. The sample has tens of thousands of clones, around 84% seen once; the top ten hold roughly 2.5%. Sequencing used peripheral blood. These receptors originate from a man over 45 with acute or convalescent COVID-19.

This chain joins TRBV5-1 and TRBJ2-5; 10 nucleotides agree with TRBD2. CDR1 is SGHRS, CDR2 YFSETQ, per germline. The CDR3 runs 15 residues. The ends lost 4 bases at V and 2 bases at J; junction bases unmatched: 5. Here the CDR3 reads CASSLKLAGQETQYF. The CDR3 DNA reads TGCGCCAGCAGCCTGAAACTAGCGGGACAAGAGACCCAGTACTTC.

This clone was seen once. J is TRBJ1-1 and V is TRBV24-1; 11 bases map to TRBD1. The germline CDR1 and CDR2 sequences are KGHDR and SFDVKD. The CDR3 consists of 15 residues. J gave up 4 bases and V 3 bases, and 3 bases lay outside the gene matches. The CDR3 coding sequence is TGTGCCACCAGTGATGTCGGACAGGGGGCCACTGAAGCTTTCTTT. Translation: CATSDVGQGATEAFF.

The chain couples TRBV6-4 to TRBJ2-2; maybe TRBD2 (6 bases). CDR3 length: 14 amino acids. Germline V CDR1 and CDR2: MRHNA, SNTAGT. Deletions cut 2 bases from V and 4 bases from J, with 8 bases between. The CDR3 nucleotides read TGTGCCAGCAGTGACGACGGGGGCACCGGGGAGCTGTTTTTT. Protein: CASSDDGGTGELFF.

The chain's CDR3 is CASSPGGLFNEQFF. The CDR3 DNA is TGTGCCAGCAGTCCGGGGGGGCTGTTCAATGAGCAGTTCTTC. This rearrangement joins TRBV6-6 to TRBJ2-1; 8 bases align to TRBD2. The CDR3 contains 14 residues. Germline-derived CDR1 and CDR2 are MNHNY and SVGAGI (reference sequence). The junction had 6 bases not matched to a gene; V was cut back by 5 bases and J by 6 bases.

This clone has a handful of counts. This chain links TRBV9 with TRBJ2-2; 7 bases match TRBD1. V was pared by 3 bases and J by 4 bases, with 6 bases of the junction left unmatched. This CDR3 is built from 15 residues. Germline V gene lookup returns CDR1 SGDLS and CDR2 YYNGEE. In DNA, the CDR3 is TGTGCCAGCAGCGGATATAGGGGGCTCACCGGGGAGCTGTTTTTT. Its protein product is CASSGYRGLTGELFF. Complete variable domain (other parts from reference TRBV9 and TRBJ2-2): DSGVTQTPKHLITATGQRVTLRCSPRSGDLSVYWYQQSLDQGLQFLIQYYNGEERAKGNILERFSAQQFPDLHSELNLSSLELGDSALYFCASSGYRGLTGELFFGEGSRLTVL.

The chain links TRBV6-5 to TRBJ1-2; D is uncertain. The CDR3 is made up of 13 amino acids. Trimming took off 6 bases at V and 3 bases at J, with 11 bases between the two ends. Germline V lookup: CDR1 MNHEY, CDR2 SVGAGI. This CDR3 reads CASSLRNHYGYTF. Written as DNA, the CDR3 is TGTGCCAGCAGCCTTAGAAACCACTATGGCTACACCTTC.

The CDR3 nucleotides are TGTGCCAGTAGTATAACAGGGGGCTCTGGGGCCAACGTCCTGACTTTC. It is translated as CASSITGGSGANVLTF. The V gene is TRBV19, the J gene TRBJ2-6; 8 bases align to TRBD1. Germline assignment: CDR1 LNHDA and CDR2 SQIVND (reference sequence). V was pared by 2 bases and J by 0 bases, with 0 bases of the junction left unmatched. The CDR3 has 16 amino acids. Full variable domain (missing parts from reference TRBV19 and TRBJ2-6): DGGITQSPKYLFRKEGQNVTLSCEQNLNHDAMYWYRQDPGQGLRLIYYSQIVNDFQKGDIAEGYSVSREKKESFPLTVTSAQKNPTAFYLCASSITGGSGANVLTFGAGSRLTVL.

This clone was seen only once. The V and J genes are TRBV14 and TRBJ2-1; D possibly corresponds to TRBD2 (6 bases). The V end was cut by 4 bases, the J end by 9 bases, with 16 bases between. In germline, CDR1 is SGHDN, CDR2 FVKESK. The CDR3 totals 14 residues. DNA of the CDR3: TGTGCCAGCAGCCCGTCGGGAGTGGAGGGTGAGCAGTTCTTC. Translated, it gives CASSPSGVEGEQFF.

CDR3 sequence (DNA): TGTGCCAGTAGTATAGGTCAGGCAACTAATGAAAAACTGTTTTTT. Protein product: CASSIGQATNEKLFF. This sequence joins TRBV19 and TRBJ1-4; the D is unclear. Germline V gives CDR1 LNHDA, CDR2 SQIVND (reference sequence). V was shortened by 1 base and J by 0 bases, with 6 bases between the two germline ends. This CDR3 spans 15 amino acids.

This sequence joins TRBV25-1 and TRBJ2-5; maybe TRBD2 (5 bases). Germline V CDR1 and CDR2: MGHDK, SYGVNS. CDR3 length equals 11 residues. Trimming shortened V by 10 bases and J by 7 bases, and 13 bases separated the two germline ends. The CDR3 protein is CATTNGGTQYF. The CDR3 bases are TGTGCCACCACCAACGGAGGGACCCAGTACTTC.

This clone was recorded once. This rearrangement joins TRBV7-3 to TRBJ2-5, with D hard to call. The germline V gene encodes CDR1 SGHTA and CDR2 FQGTGA. CDR3 length equals 14 residues. V was shortened by 2 bases and J by 4 bases, with 11 bases between the two germline ends. In nucleotides, the CDR3 is TGTGCCAGCAGCTTATCCACCACGGGAGAGACCCAGTACTTC. It is translated as CASSLSTTGETQYF.

V and J are TRBV5-1 and TRBJ2-1, with D possibly TRBD2 on 5 matching bases. Germline values: CDR1 SGHRS, CDR2 YFSETQ. Trimming cost V 1 base and J 4 bases, with 9 bases left between them. The length of the CDR3 is 14 residues. Here the CDR3 DNA reads TGCGCCAGCAGCTTGACTAGTTCGTACAATGAGCAGTTCTTC. Its protein is CASSLTSSYNEQFF.

The chain combines TRBV5-1 with TRBJ2-3, with 7 bases aligning to TRBD2. The CDR3 has 16 amino acids. Trimming cost V 0 bases and J 4 bases; bases outside gene matches: 8. The germline V gene encodes CDR1 SGHRS and CDR2 YFSETQ. CDR3 sequence: CASSLALGLVADTQYF. The DNA for the CDR3 is TGCGCCAGCAGCTTGGCCCTCGGACTAGTGGCAGATACGCAGTATTTT.

The V and J genes are TRBV6-5 and TRBJ1-5; 8 positions agree with TRBD1. Germline values: CDR1 MNHEY, CDR2 SVGAGI. Trimming at V came to 7 bases and at J to 5 bases, leaving 4 bases not matched to a gene. The CDR3 is made up of 13 amino acids. DNA for the CDR3: TGTGCCAGCACCAGGGGGCGGGATCAGCCCCAGCATTTT. This gives the protein CASTRGRDQPQHF.

J is TRBJ1-1 and V is TRBV6-1, with a tentative D call TRBD1 (6 bases). The V end was cut by 2 bases, the J end by 6 bases, with 16 bases between. Germline loops: CDR1 MNHNS, CDR2 SASEGT. The CDR3 is made up of 15 amino acids. For the CDR3, the DNA is TGTGCCAGCAGTGAATCACAGGGTCTTTTCCCTGAAGCTTTCTTT. Amino acids: CASSESQGLFPEAFF.

The chain is built from TRBV20-1 and TRBJ2-3; 7 positions match TRBD2. Germline V gives CDR1 DFQATT, CDR2 SNEGSKA (reference sequence). The CDR3 is 14 residues long. The J segment lost 4 bases and the V segment lost 3 bases, leaving 7 bases of the junction unmatched. In DNA, the CDR3 is TGCAGTGCTAGTTTGGGACTACCCTCAGATACGCAGTATTTT. Translating gives CSASLGLPSDTQYF.

For this clone: Other nucleotide sequences from this sample produce the same CDR3. The rearrangement joins TRBV7-3 to TRBJ2-1; 7 nucleotides match TRBD2. V trimming: 0 bases; J trimming: 4 bases; junction bases outside the gene matches: 6. CDR1 and CDR2 (germline): SGHTA, FQGTGA. The CDR3 length is 16 residues. The DNA for the CDR3 is TGTGCCAGCAGCTTAACGGGGAGGGGAGGGTACAATGAGCAGTTCTTC. Protein sequence: CASSLTGRGGYNEQFF. The full variable domain, rest sourced from reference TRBV7-3 and TRBJ2-1, is GAGVSQTPSNKVTEKGKYVELRCDPISGHTALYWYRQSLGQGPEFLIYFQGTGAADDSGLPNDRFFAVRPEGSVSTLKIQRTERGDSAVYLCASSLTGRGGYNEQFFGPGTRLTVL.

This clone occurred once. The chain employs TRBV5-1 and TRBJ2-7, with a possible D match to TRBD2 (5 bases). CDR1 and CDR2 (germline): SGHRS, YFSETQ. The CDR3 consists of 14 residues. Trimming took off 3 bases at V and 0 bases at J, with 10 bases between the two ends. CDR3 region: CASSYRGYSYEQYF. The CDR3 nucleotides are TGCGCCAGCAGCTACCGGGGTTACTCCTACGAGCAGTACTTC.

The chain joins TRBV7-2 to TRBJ1-2; D gene unclear. The CDR3 loop spans 13 amino acids. CDR1 and CDR2 from the germline V gene are SGHTA and FQGNSA. V lost 1 base, J lost 2 bases, and 5 bases lay in between. The CDR3 is CASSLDQNYGYTF. The CDR3 coding sequence is TGTGCCAGCAGCTTAGATCAGAACTATGGCTACACCTTC.

V gene TRBV28 combines with J gene TRBJ1-1, with 10 bases lining up with TRBD1. The CDR3 consists of 16 residues. The germline gives CDR1 MDHEN, CDR2 SYDVKM. Trimming at V came to 4 bases and at J to 5 bases, leaving 10 bases not matched to a gene. In DNA form, the CDR3 reads TGTGCCAGCAGTTCCGGAGGAGGGACAGGGGTGACTGAAGCTTTCTTT. Translation: CASSSGGGTGVTEAFF. Full variable domain (remainder filled in from reference TRBV28 and TRBJ1-1): DVKVTQSSRYLVKRTGEKVFLECVQDMDHENMFWYRQDPGLGLRLIYFSYDVKMKEKGDIPEGYSVSREKKERFSLILESASTNQTSMYLCASSSGGGTGVTEAFFGQGTRLTVV.

The chain joins TRBV4-1 to TRBJ2-5, with 7 bases aligning to TRBD1. The germline V gene has CDR1 MGHRA and CDR2 YSYEKL. The V gene end was trimmed by 5 bases and the J gene end by 2 bases; junction bases not matched to a gene: 2. The CDR3 is 13 amino acids. The CDR3 nucleotides are TGCGCCAGCAGCGTACAGGGGCAAGAGACCCAGTACTTC. It codes for CASSVQGQETQYF.

The CDR3 sequence: CASRRLTGTGGGQPQHF. The CDR3 nucleotides read TGTGCCAGCAGACGGCTGACCGGGACAGGGGGCGGTCAGCCCCAGCATTTT. The J gene is TRBJ1-5, the V gene TRBV28, with 12 bases matching TRBD1. Trimming at V came to 6 bases and at J to 6 bases, leaving 12 bases not matched to a gene. CDR3 length: 17 residues. CDR1 MDHEN and CDR2 SYDVKM come from the germline V gene.

In this sample, this clone turned up a few times. The chain carries TRBV6-2 or TRBV6-3 and TRBJ2-6; D remains ambiguous. Germline V CDR1 and CDR2: MNHEY, SVGEGT. V lost 1 base to trimming and J lost 3 bases, with 7 bases between them. The CDR3 length is 15 residues. CDR3: CASSYWAVGANVLTF. The CDR3 DNA reads TGTGCCAGCAGTTACTGGGCAGTTGGGGCCAACGTCCTGACTTTC.

With regard to this clone: Compared with germline, one end of the junction differs, possibly owing to a read error. The chain joins TRBV7-7 to TRBJ2-7; 11 positions match TRBD1. The germline V gene has CDR1 SSHAT and CDR2 FNYEAQ (reference sequence). The CDR3 length is 15 residues. The chain's CDR3 is CASSPGQGASYEQYF. CDR3 DNA: TGTGCTAGCAGTCCTGGACAGGGGGCTTCTTACGAGCAGTACTTC.

In this sample, this clone turned up once. The CDR3 loop is CASSWYGGADTQYF. The CDR3 DNA is TGTGCCAGCAGTTGGTACGGGGGGGCAGATACGCAGTATTTT. This chain links TRBV28 with TRBJ2-3, with TRBD2 matching over 8 bases. Trimming at V came to 4 bases and at J to 4 bases, leaving 4 bases not matched to a gene. Germline CDR1 is MDHEN and CDR2 is SYDVKM. This CDR3 region has 14 residues.